Below are 9 T cell receptor beta chains sequenced from a single sample in a study of blood T cells in healthy people across ages. A J-beta primer mix and a sample-barcoded 5' primer were used in a second PCR of roughly 7 to 12 cycles. MiXCR, applied by TCRdb to the 5' RACE reads, yields one record per CDR3 protein. The data contain 1 million or so distinct CDR3 sequences, under 30% of them seen just once; the ten biggest clones take up around 0.75%. This same sample was also part of a study on T cells of mothers and their children.

Sequenced sample: blood. The receptors here all came from a girl aged 2 to 10 in good health.

The V and J genes are TRBV29-1 and TRBJ1-1, with TRBD1 matching 7 bases. V dropped 6 bases and J dropped 0; count of bases not matched to a gene: 7. The germline CDR1 and CDR2 sequences are SQVTM and ANQGSEA. The CDR3 loop spans 14 amino acids. The DNA of the CDR3 is TGCAGCGTCCAGGGGGGTTCCATGAACACTGAAGCTTTCTTT. It is translated as CSVQGGSMNTEAFF.

This chain connects TRBV7-8 to TRBJ2-6; possibly TRBD1 or TRBD2 for D (5 bases each). Germline values: CDR1 SGHVS, CDR2 FQNEAQ. This CDR3 has 18 residues. V was pared by 5 bases and J by 1 base, with 18 bases between. CDR3 sequence reads: CASSPRQNPGSGANVLTF. CDR3 sequence (DNA): TGTGCCAGCAGCCCCCGACAGAACCCGGGGTCTGGGGCCAACGTCCTGACTTTC.

V is TRBV7-3 and J is TRBJ2-5; TRBD2 might be the D (6 bases). The J call could be wrong; TRBJ2-1 is a better fit for the DNA end. This CDR3 region has 14 residues. The V gene's germline CDR1 is SGHTA and CDR2 FQGTGA. DNA of the CDR3: TGTGCCAGCAGCTTAATTCGGGGGTGGAATGAGCAGTTCTTC. Translated: CASSLIRGWNEQFF.

This clonotype was observed many times. V gene TRBV5-1 combines with J gene TRBJ2-7, with 7 bases identical to TRBD1. The germline V gene has CDR1 SGHRS and CDR2 YFSETQ. After removal of 7 bases from V and 2 bases from J, the junction contained 3 bases not matched to a gene. This CDR3 contains 12 residues. CDR3 in amino acids: CASRQGAYEQYF. The CDR3 DNA is TGCGCCAGCCGACAGGGAGCCTACGAGCAGTACTTC.

This clonotype was observed a handful of times. The chain carries TRBV29-1 and TRBJ1-5; the match to TRBD1 covers 7 bases. CDR3 length: 17 residues. CDR1 is SQVTM and CDR2 is ANQGSEA in the germline V gene. With 0 bases clipped from V and 10 bases from J, the junction kept 18 bases outside the gene matches. CDR3: CSVEEDINGQGGHPQHF. CDR3 DNA sequence: TGCAGCGTTGAAGAAGACATTAATGGGCAGGGGGGACACCCCCAGCATTTT.

This clonotype was detected a few times. The V call is TRBV14, the J call TRBJ1-2, with D possibly matching TRBD1 (6 bases). Trimming left V 2 bases short and J 8 bases short, with 9 bases between. In germline, CDR1 is SGHDN, CDR2 FVKESK. The length of the CDR3 is 12 residues. CDR3 DNA sequence: TGTGCCAGCAGCCAAACAGGGAGAGGCTACACCTTC. The encoded protein is CASSQTGRGYTF.

This clonotype was observed a few times. This sequence joins TRBV6-1 and TRBJ1-1; 7 bases fit TRBD1. In germline, CDR1 is MNHNS, CDR2 SASEGT. The ends lost 6 bases at V and 0 bases at J; junction bases unmatched: 10. This CDR3 has 16 amino acids. The CDR3 DNA is TGTGCCAGCAGAAGTCTGACAGGGCCTATGAACACTGAAGCTTTCTTT. This translates into CASRSLTGPMNTEAFF.

The chain has TRBV29-1 and TRBJ2-5, with 10 positions matching TRBD2. With the DNA end fitting TRBJ2-7 better, the J assignment may be wrong. The CDR3 has 13 amino acids. CDR1 SQVTM and CDR2 ANQGSEA come from the germline V gene. The CDR3 DNA is TGCAGCGCCACTAGCGGGGACTCCTACGAGCAGTACTTC. Translation: CSATSGDSYEQYF.

The V gene is TRBV19, the J gene TRBJ1-1, with D possibly TRBD1 on 5 matching bases. The CDR3 length is 16 residues. In germline, CDR1 is LNHDA, CDR2 SQIVND (reference sequence). Deletions cut 2 bases from V and 2 bases from J, with 15 bases between. The CDR3 DNA follows: TGTGCCAGTAGTATACCGGGGACGGGAGGCAACACTGAAGCTTTCTTT. Translating it yields CASSIPGTGGNTEAFF. The whole variable domain, filled in from reference TRBV19 and TRBJ1-1, reads DGGITQSPKYLFRKEGQNVTLSCEQNLNHDAMYWYRQDPGQGLRLIYYSQIVNDFQKGDIAEGYSVSREKKESFPLTVTSAQKNPTAFYLCASSIPGTGGNTEAFFGQGTRLTVV.